This TCR beta chain is drawn from a study of T cells in Graves' hyperthyroidism and ophthalmopathy. Study-level findings and limits: A model of 13 V-J features distinguished ophthalmopathy from stable hyperthyroidism. Most thyroid clonotypes that were expanded above 0.001 also turned up in blood.

This CDR3 contains 11 residues. Trimming pared 3 bases from V and 6 bases from J, leaving 6 bases between. Germline CDR1 and CDR2: SGHAT and FQNNGV. In regard to this clonotype: Its antigen is undetermined.

RNA transcripts gave rise to amplified TCR beta CDR3 regions. The HTBI primer set drove a first-round RT-PCR of the TCR CDR3. Using its own MiXCR run on the multiplex PCR reads, TCRdb lists one record per CDR3 protein. The top ten clones hold around 50% of a sample with under 350,000 distinct CDR3 sequences, about 18% of them seen once. Stability of Graves' hyperthyroidism was defined as absent ophthalmopathy progression within 18 months. Diagnoses were established using clinical symptoms, serum thyroxine and TRAb, thyroid ultrasound and orbital computed tomography. The chain uses TRBV11-2 and TRBJ2-7, with unresolved D. Material: blood. The receptor's source is a woman aged 45-65 years with Graves' hyperthyroidism. The CDR3 protein is CASSFSFEQYF. In DNA form, the CDR3 reads TGTGCCAGCAGCTTTTCTTTCGAGCAGTACTTC.